This T cell receptor beta chain was profiled in a study of beta chain features in type 1 diabetes. Whole-study results and caveats: In type 1 diabetes patients, VDJ junctions had fewer insertions; deletions at these junctions were more frequent. Patients' naive, central memory and regulatory TCRB repertoires appeared more alike than those of healthy donors.

The isolated RNA, all of it, was reverse transcribed, so expressed TCRB transcripts were what got sequenced. Assay: immunoSEQ multiplex PCR; the TCRdb copy retains only in-frame clones and omits some. The sample contains about 250,000 clones, 13% to 15% of which appear only once. In regard to this clone: Its matching antigen is unknown.

The CDR3 contains 12 residues. Germline loops: CDR1 SGHNT, CDR2 YYREEE (reference sequence). V lost 5 bases to trimming and J lost 5 bases, with 9 bases between them. The chain is built from TRBV5-4 and TRBJ2-3; D not certain. The clonotype was recovered from a woman in her thirties or forties in good health. Sequences were obtained from naive CD4+ T cells from blood. The CDR3 sequence: CASRSPGDTQYF. CDR3 DNA: TGTGCCAGCAGGTCTCCGGGAGATACGCAGTATTTT.